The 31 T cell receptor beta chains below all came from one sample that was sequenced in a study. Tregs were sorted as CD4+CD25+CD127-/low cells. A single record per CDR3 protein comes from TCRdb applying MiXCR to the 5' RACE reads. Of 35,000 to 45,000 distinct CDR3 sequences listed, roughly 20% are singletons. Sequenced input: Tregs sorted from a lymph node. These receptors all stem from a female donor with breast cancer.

CDR3 sequence: CASSQDGGGYQPQHF. The CDR3 DNA reads as TGCGCCAGCAGCCAAGATGGTGGGGGGTATCAGCCCCAGCATTTT. The chain recombines TRBV4-1 with TRBJ1-5; the D gene is possibly TRBD1 (5 bases). CDR3 length: 15 residues. Per the germline V gene, CDR1 is MGHRA and CDR2 is YSYEKL. V lost 0 bases and J 5 bases, leaving 11 bases between the germline ends.

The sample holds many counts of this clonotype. This CDR3 reads CASTPIGGPEPQHF. CDR3 coding DNA: TGTGCCAGCACTCCCATTGGGGGGCCGGAGCCCCAGCATTTT. The chain carries TRBV28 and TRBJ1-5; TRBD1 is a possible D gene (6 bases). The length of the CDR3 is 14 residues. V was pared by 7 bases and J by 8 bases, with 18 bases between. Germline CDR1 is MDHEN and CDR2 is SYDVKM.

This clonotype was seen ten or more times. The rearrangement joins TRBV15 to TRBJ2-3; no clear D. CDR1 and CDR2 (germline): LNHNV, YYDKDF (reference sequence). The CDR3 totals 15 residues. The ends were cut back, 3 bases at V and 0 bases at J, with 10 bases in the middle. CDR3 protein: CATSRGGISTDTQYF. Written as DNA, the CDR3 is TGTGCCACCAGCAGGGGTGGCATTAGCACAGATACGCAGTATTTT.

CDR3 region: CASGADRVYGYTF. CDR3 DNA: TGTGCCAGCGGCGCAGACAGGGTATATGGCTACACCTTC. V is TRBV7-2 and J is TRBJ1-2, with 7 bases lining up with TRBD1. The CDR3 runs to 13 residues. V was clipped by 8 bases and J by 5 bases; unmatched bases: 8. Germline V gene sequence: CDR1 SGHTA, CDR2 FQGNSA.

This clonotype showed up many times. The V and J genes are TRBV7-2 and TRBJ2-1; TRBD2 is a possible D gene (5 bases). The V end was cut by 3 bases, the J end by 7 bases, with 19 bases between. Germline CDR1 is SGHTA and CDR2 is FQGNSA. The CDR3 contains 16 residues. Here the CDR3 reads CASSFEDWVARNEQFF. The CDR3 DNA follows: TGTGCCAGCAGCTTCGAGGACTGGGTCGCGAGGAATGAGCAGTTCTTC. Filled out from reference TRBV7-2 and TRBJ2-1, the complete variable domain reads GAGVSQSPSNKVTEKGKDVELRCDPISGHTALYWYRQSLGQGLEFLIYFQGNSAPDKSGLPSDRFSAERTGGSVSTLTIQRTQQEDSAVYLCASSFEDWVARNEQFFGPGTRLTVL.

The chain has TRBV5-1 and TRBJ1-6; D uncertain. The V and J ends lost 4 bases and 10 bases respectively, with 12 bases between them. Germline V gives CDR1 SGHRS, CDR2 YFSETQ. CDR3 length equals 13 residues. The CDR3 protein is CASSPSQRSPLHF. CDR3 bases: TGCGCCAGCAGCCCTTCTCAGCGGTCACCCCTCCACTTT.

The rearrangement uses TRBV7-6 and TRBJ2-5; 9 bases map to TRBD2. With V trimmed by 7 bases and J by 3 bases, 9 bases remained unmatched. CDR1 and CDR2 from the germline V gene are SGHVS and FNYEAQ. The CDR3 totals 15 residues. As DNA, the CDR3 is TGTGCCAGCACCGTCGGGGCTAGCGGGGAAGAGACCCAGTACTTC. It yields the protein CASTVGASGEETQYF.

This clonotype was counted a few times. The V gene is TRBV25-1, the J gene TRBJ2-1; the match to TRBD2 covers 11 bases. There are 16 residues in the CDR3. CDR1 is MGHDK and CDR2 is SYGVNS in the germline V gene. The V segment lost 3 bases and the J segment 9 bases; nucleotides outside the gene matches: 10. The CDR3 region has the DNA TGTGCCAGCAGTGACTCTCTAGCGGGAGGTGGCGGTGAGCAGTTCTTC. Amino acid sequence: CASSDSLAGGGGEQFF.

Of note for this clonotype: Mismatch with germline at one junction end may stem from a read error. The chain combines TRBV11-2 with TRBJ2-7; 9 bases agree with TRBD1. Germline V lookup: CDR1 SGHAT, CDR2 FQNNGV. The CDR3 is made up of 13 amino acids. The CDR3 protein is CASSLEQGASSWF. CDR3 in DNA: TGTGCCAGCAGCTTAGAACAGGGGGCGAGCAGTTGGTTC. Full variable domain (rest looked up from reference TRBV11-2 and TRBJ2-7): EAGVAQSPRYKIIEKRQSVAFWCNPISGHATLYWYQQILGQGPKLLIQFQNNGVVDDSQLPKDRFSAERLKGVDSTLKIQPAKLEDSAVYLCASSLEQGASSWFGPGTRLTVT.

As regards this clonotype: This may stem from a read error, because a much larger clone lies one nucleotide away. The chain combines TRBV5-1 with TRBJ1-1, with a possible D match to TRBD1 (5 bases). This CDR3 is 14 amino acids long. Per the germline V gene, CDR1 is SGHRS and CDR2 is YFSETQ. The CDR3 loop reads CTSSLVGVGTEAFF. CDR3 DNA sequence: TGCACCAGCAGCTTGGTGGGGGTGGGGACTGAAGCTTTCTTT.

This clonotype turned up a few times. This CDR3 reads CASSQVKGFNEKLFF. In nucleotides, the CDR3 is TGCGCCAGCAGCCAAGTTAAAGGCTTTAATGAAAAACTGTTTTTT. The rearrangement joins TRBV4-1 to TRBJ1-4; D gene uncertain. Germline V gives CDR1 MGHRA, CDR2 YSYEKL. The CDR3 covers 15 residues. V lost 1 base to trimming and J lost 4 bases, with 10 bases between them.

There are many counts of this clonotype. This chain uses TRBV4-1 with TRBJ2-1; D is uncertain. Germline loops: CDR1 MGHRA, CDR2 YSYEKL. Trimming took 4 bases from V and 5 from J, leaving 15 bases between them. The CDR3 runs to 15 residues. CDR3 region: CASSLRSTHHNEQFF. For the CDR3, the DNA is TGCGCCAGCAGCCTAAGATCTACACACCACAATGAGCAGTTCTTC.

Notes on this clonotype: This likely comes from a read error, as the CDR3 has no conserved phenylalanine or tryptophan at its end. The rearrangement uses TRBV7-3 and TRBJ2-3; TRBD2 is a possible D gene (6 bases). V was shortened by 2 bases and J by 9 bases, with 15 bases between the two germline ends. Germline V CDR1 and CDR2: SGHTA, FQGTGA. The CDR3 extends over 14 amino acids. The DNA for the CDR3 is TGTGCCAGCAGCTTAGATCTAGCGCGGCCAACGCAGTATTTA. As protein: CASSLDLARPTQYL.

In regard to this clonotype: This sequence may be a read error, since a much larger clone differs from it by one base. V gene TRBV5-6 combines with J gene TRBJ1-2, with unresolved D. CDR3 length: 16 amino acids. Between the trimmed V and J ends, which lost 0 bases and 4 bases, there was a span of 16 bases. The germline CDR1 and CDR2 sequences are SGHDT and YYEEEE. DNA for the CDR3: TGTGCCAGCAGCTTGGACTCAGGTAGCGAGGTCTATGGCTACACCTTC. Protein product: CASSLDSGSEVYGYTF.

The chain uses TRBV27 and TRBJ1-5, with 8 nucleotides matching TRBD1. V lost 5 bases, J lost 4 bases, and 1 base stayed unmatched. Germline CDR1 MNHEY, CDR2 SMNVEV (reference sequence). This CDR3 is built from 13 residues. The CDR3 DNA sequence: TGTGCCAGCAGTACAGGGGGGAATCAGCCCCAGCATTTT. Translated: CASSTGGNQPQHF.

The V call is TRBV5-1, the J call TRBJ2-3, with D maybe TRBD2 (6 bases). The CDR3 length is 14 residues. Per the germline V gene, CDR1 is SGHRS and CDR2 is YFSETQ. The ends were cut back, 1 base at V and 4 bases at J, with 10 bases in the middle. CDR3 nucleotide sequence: TGCGCCAGCAGCTTGATGCGGGGTTCAGATACGCAGTATTTT. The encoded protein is CASSLMRGSDTQYF.

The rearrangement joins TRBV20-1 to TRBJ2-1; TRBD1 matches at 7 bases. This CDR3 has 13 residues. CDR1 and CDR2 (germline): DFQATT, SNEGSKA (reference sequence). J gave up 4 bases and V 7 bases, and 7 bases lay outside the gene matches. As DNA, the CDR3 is TGCAGTGTTCCCAGGGGGTCTTACAATGAGCAGTTCTTC. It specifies CSVPRGSYNEQFF.

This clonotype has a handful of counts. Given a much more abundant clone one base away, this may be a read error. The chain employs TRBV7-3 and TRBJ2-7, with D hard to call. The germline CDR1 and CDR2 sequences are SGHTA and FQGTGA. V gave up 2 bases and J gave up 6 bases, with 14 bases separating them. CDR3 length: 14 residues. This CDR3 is CASSLASSSAEQYF. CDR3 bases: TGTGCCAGCAGCTTAGCGTCCTCATCGGCCGAGCAGTACTTC.

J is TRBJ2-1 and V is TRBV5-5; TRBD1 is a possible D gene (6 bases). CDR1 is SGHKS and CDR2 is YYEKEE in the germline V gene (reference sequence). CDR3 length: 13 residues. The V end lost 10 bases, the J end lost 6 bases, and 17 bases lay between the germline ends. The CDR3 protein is CAGGPSFGNEQFF. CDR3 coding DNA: TGTGCCGGGGGCCCTTCTTTCGGCAATGAGCAGTTCTTC.

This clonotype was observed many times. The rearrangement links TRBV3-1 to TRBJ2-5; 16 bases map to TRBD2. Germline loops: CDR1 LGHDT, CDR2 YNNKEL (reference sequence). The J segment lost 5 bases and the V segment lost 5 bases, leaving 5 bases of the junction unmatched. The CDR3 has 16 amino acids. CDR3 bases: TGTGCCAGCAGCGGCGGGACTAGCGGGAGGGGGGAGACCCAGTACTTC. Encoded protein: CASSGGTSGRGETQYF.

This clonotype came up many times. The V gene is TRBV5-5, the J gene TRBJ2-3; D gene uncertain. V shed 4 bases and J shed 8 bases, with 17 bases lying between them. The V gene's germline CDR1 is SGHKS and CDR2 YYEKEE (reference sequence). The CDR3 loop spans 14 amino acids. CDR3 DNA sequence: TGTGCCAGCAGCACGACCCTCCGATCCACTACGCAGTATTTT. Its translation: CASSTTLRSTTQYF.

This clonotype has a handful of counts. The CDR3 is CSARSQGIQGARETQYF. CDR3 DNA: TGCAGTGCTAGATCCCAGGGCATACAGGGGGCGCGTGAGACCCAGTACTTC. The chain employs TRBV20-1 and TRBJ2-5; 9 bases line up with TRBD1. The CDR3 is 17 amino acids. Trimming removed 2 bases from V and 5 bases from J; junction bases left unmatched: 15. Germline loops: CDR1 DFQATT, CDR2 SNEGSKA (reference sequence).

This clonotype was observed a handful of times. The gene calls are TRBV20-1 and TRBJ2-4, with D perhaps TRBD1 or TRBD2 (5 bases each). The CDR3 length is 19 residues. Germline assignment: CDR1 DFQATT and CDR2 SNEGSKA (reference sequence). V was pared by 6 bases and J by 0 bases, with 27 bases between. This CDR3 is CSARRDGRRSSVAKNIQYF. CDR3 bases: TGCAGTGCACGCCGGGACGGACGAAGAAGTTCCGTAGCCAAAAACATTCAGTACTTC.

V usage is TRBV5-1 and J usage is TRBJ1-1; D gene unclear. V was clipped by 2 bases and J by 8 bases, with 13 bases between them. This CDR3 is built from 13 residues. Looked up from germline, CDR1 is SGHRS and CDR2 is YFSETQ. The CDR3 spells CASSFFGVMEAFF. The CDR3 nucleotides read TGCGCCAGCAGCTTCTTCGGGGTGATGGAAGCTTTCTTT.

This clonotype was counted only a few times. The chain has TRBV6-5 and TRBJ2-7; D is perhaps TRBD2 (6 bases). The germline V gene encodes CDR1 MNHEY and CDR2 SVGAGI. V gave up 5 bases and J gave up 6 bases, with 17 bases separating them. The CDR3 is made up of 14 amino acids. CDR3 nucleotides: TGTGCCAGCAGTCCGGGACTGGCGGCTTCCGAGCAGTACTTC. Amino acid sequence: CASSPGLAASEQYF.

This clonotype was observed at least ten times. The CDR3 nucleotides read TGTGCCAGCAGGCCTGGACTAGCGGGTCCCTACGAGCAGTACTTC. It encodes CASRPGLAGPYEQYF. The chain combines TRBV28 with TRBJ2-7; 11 nucleotides agree with TRBD2. Germline loops: CDR1 MDHEN, CDR2 SYDVKM. The junction had 6 bases not matched to a gene; V was cut back by 6 bases and J by 2 bases. The CDR3 covers 15 residues.

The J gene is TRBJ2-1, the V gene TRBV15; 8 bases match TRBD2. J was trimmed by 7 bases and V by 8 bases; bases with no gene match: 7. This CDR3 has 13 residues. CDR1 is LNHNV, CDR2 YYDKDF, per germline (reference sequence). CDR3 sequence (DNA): TGTGCCACCGCGGGAGGCTTTCTAAATGAGCAGTTCTTC. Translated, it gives CATAGGFLNEQFF.

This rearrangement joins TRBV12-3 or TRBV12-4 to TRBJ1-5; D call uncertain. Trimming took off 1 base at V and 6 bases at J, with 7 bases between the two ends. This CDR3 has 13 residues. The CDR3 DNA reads TGTGCCAGCAGTTTAGTGGGAGGTCAGCCCCAGCATTTT. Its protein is CASSLVGGQPQHF.

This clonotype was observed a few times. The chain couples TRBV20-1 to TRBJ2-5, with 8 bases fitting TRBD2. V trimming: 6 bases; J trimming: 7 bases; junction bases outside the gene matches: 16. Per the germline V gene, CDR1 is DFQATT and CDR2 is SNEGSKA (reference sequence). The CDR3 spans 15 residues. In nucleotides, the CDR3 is TGCAGTGCCCCAAGACTAGCGTTCGGTGCCGGGACCCAGTACTTC. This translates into CSAPRLAFGAGTQYF.

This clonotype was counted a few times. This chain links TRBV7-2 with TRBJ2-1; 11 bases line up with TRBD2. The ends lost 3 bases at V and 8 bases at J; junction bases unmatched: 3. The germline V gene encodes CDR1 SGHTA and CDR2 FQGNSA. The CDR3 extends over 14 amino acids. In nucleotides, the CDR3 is TGTGCCAGCAGCTTCACTAGCGGGAGTCATGAGCAGTTCTTC. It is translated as CASSFTSGSHEQFF.

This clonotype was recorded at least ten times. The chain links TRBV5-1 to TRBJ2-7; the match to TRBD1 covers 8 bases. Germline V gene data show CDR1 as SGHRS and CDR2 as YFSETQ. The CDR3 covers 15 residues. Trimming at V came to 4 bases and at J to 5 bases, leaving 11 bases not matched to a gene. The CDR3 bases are TGCGCCAGCAGCCGTACCGGGACAGGTGTCCACGAGCAGTACTTC. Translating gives CASSRTGTGVHEQYF.